Below, 31 T cell receptor beta chains from the same sample are listed, as sequenced in a study of cytomegalovirus exposure and HLA in healthy donors. In the PCR, 60 Vbeta and 13 Jbeta primers were used. Sequenced by immunoSEQ multiplex PCR; TCRdb stores in-frame clones only, minus some. Its clone listing holds roughly 64,000 clones. Sequences were obtained from PBMCs. These receptors were obtained from a woman younger than 35 in good health and CMV-seronegative.

The V gene is TRBV6-6, the J gene TRBJ1-2, with D perhaps matching TRBD1 (5 bases). Trimming left V 6 bases short and J 3 bases short, with 17 bases between. Germline lookup yields CDR1 MNHNY and CDR2 SVGAGI (reference sequence). This CDR3 contains 15 residues. The CDR3 region is CASSLPTEDDYGYTF. CDR3 nucleotides: TGTGCCAGCAGCCTCCCGACAGAAGATGACTATGGCTACACCTTC.

As regards this clone: Germline and junction disagree at one end, which may indicate a read error. The rearrangement joins TRBV6-5 to TRBJ2-5; a possible D gene is TRBD1 (8 bases). The CDR3 is made up of 14 amino acids. Germline V gives CDR1 MNHEY, CDR2 SVGAGI. CDR3 bases: TGTGCCAGCAGTATCGGACAGGGAGGGGAGAACCAGTACTTC. Its translation: CASSIGQGGENQYF.

The chain recombines TRBV7-3 with TRBJ2-7; D gene unclear. CDR1 SGHTA and CDR2 FQGTGA come from the germline V gene. CDR3 length: 13 residues. The ends were cut back, 5 bases at V and 1 base at J, with 9 bases in the middle. Written as DNA, the CDR3 is TGTGCCAGCAGCCAGGCAGGATCCTACGAGCAGTACTTC. It encodes CASSQAGSYEQYF.

V and J are TRBV7-9 and TRBJ2-5; TRBD2 is a possible D gene (7 bases). Trimming left V 4 bases short and J 4 bases short, with 22 bases between. The CDR3 is made up of 17 amino acids. Germline V gene data show CDR1 as SEHNR and CDR2 as FQNEAQ (reference sequence). CDR3 sequence reads: CASSSPSSGKGGETQYF. The DNA for the CDR3 is TGTGCCAGCAGCTCCCCTTCTAGCGGTAAAGGGGGAGAGACCCAGTACTTC.

The V call is TRBV7-6, the J call TRBJ2-2; 7 bases are a match to TRBD1. V lost 1 base, J lost 3 bases, and 5 bases stayed unmatched. The CDR3 has 16 amino acids. Germline CDR1 reads SGHVS; CDR2 reads FNYEAQ. The CDR3 DNA is TGTGCCAGCAGCTTAGAAACAGGGGCCTACACCGGGGAGCTGTTTTTT. Protein product: CASSLETGAYTGELFF.

V gene TRBV9 combines with J gene TRBJ2-2; maybe TRBD2 (7 bases). Germline lookup yields CDR1 SGDLS and CDR2 YYNGEE. The CDR3 spans 14 residues. The V and J ends lost 7 bases and 7 bases respectively, with 17 bases between them. The chain's CDR3 is CASGRGGLSGELFF. DNA of the CDR3: TGTGCCAGCGGGAGGGGGGGCCTGAGCGGGGAGCTGTTTTTT.

The chain joins TRBV25-1 to TRBJ2-2; TRBD2 matches 12 bases. Trimming cost V 7 bases and J 1 base; bases outside gene matches: 1. Germline loops: CDR1 MGHDK, CDR2 SYGVNS. There are 15 residues in the CDR3. Written as DNA, the CDR3 is TGTGCCAGCATGACTAGCGGGGGGAACACCGGGGAGCTGTTTTTT. This translates into CASMTSGGNTGELFF.

The rearrangement uses TRBV5-1 and TRBJ1-1; 9 bases agree with TRBD1. Per germline, CDR1 SGHRS and CDR2 YFSETQ. Trimming removed 4 bases from V and 11 bases from J; junction bases left unmatched: 9. The CDR3 extends over 13 amino acids. The CDR3 spells CASSPLTGGEAFF. The CDR3 DNA follows: TGCGCCAGCAGCCCCCTTACAGGGGGCGAGGCTTTCTTT.

The V and J genes are TRBV5-1 and TRBJ2-1; possibly TRBD2 for D (5 bases). CDR1 is SGHRS, CDR2 YFSETQ, per germline. The V end was cut by 7 bases, the J end by 4 bases, with 9 bases between. The CDR3 has 12 residues. The CDR3 bases are TGCGCCAGCGGACTGACTTACAATGAGCAGTTCTTC. Translation gives CASGLTYNEQFF.

To note about this clone: The junction departs from the called germline gene at one end, perhaps through a read error. The gene calls are TRBV11-3 and TRBJ2-7, with 8 bases that match TRBD1. This CDR3 has 15 amino acids. Germline loops: CDR1 SGHNT, CDR2 YENEEA. The CDR3 reads CASSTQGAGTYAQYF. For the CDR3, the DNA is TGTGCCAGCAGCACCCAGGGGGCAGGTACCTACGCGCAGTACTTC.

This sequence joins TRBV5-1 and TRBJ1-1; D unresolved. The CDR3 has 15 amino acids. Germline CDR1 SGHRS, CDR2 YFSETQ. V was cut by 4 bases and J by 1 base, with 14 bases left in between. The CDR3 nucleotides read TGCGCCAGCAGCGACAAGTACGCAGGGAACACTGAAGCTTTCTTT. This sequence encodes CASSDKYAGNTEAFF.

The gene calls are TRBV2 and TRBJ2-2; tentative D call: TRBD1 (5 bases). Germline V gene data show CDR1 as SNHLY and CDR2 as FYNNEI. Trimming took 2 bases from V and 4 from J, leaving 11 bases between them. The CDR3 is made up of 15 amino acids. CDR3 region: CASSESGSGTGELFF. CDR3 DNA sequence: TGTGCCAGCAGTGAATCAGGGTCGGGCACCGGGGAGCTGTTTTTT.

As concerns this clone: An end of the junction differs from the germline gene, which may be a read error. The chain uses TRBV6-1 and TRBJ2-7; D is unclear. There are 15 residues in the CDR3. In germline, CDR1 is MNHNS, CDR2 SASEGT. CDR3 DNA: TGTGCCAGCAGTGGCGACACTTCCCCCTCCCACGAGCAGTACTTC. It translates to CASSGDTSPSHEQYF.

The rearrangement joins TRBV4-1 to TRBJ2-3, with 7 nucleotides matching TRBD2. V lost 3 bases to trimming and J lost 0 bases; unmatched junction nucleotides: 12. Germline CDR1 MGHRA, CDR2 YSYEKL. The CDR3 covers 18 residues. The DNA for the CDR3 is TGCGCCAGCAGCCAGGTCCTAGCGGTCACGACTAGCACAGATACGCAGTATTTT. It encodes CASSQVLAVTTSTDTQYF.

This chain links TRBV5-1 with TRBJ2-7, with TRBD2 identical over 11 bases. The CDR3 covers 14 residues. The junction had 7 bases not matched to a gene; V was cut back by 4 bases and J by 7 bases. The germline V gene encodes CDR1 SGHRS and CDR2 YFSETQ. CDR3 bases: TGCGCCAGCAGCGAACTAGCGGGAGCGAGTGAGCAGTACTTC. Translated, it gives CASSELAGASEQYF.

The chain has TRBV7-9 and TRBJ1-1; D is possibly TRBD1 (5 bases). The germline V gene has CDR1 SEHNR and CDR2 FQNEAQ (reference sequence). The CDR3 spans 13 residues. V lost 5 bases and J 3 bases, leaving 10 bases between the germline ends. CDR3 in amino acids: CASSEGTHTEAFF. The CDR3 bases are TGTGCCAGCAGCGAAGGGACTCACACTGAAGCTTTCTTT. Variable domain in full (rest from reference TRBV7-9 and TRBJ1-1): DTGVSQNPRHKITKRGQNVTFRCDPISEHNRLYWYRQTLGQGPEFLTYFQNEAQLEKSRLLSDRFSAERPKGSFSTLEIQRTEQGDSAMYLCASSEGTHTEAFFGQGTRLTVV.

The rearrangement links TRBV6-6 to TRBJ1-4; possible D gene TRBD1, 6 bases. The CDR3 spans 12 residues. V was shortened by 4 bases and J by 13 bases, with 13 bases between the two germline ends. In germline, CDR1 is MNHNY, CDR2 SVGAGI (reference sequence). In nucleotides, the CDR3 is TGTGCCAGCAGTTTAACAGGGAGAAGACTGTTTTTT. Its protein is CASSLTGRRLFF.

This chain links TRBV6-1 with TRBJ2-5, with TRBD1 as a possible D gene (6 bases). The germline V and J ends were trimmed by 7 bases and 1 base, with 13 bases remaining between them. The CDR3 runs 14 residues. Looked up from germline, CDR1 is MNHNS and CDR2 is SASEGT. The DNA for the CDR3 is TGTGCCAGCACTGGACAGCTAGCCCAAGAGACCCAGTACTTC. Its protein is CASTGQLAQETQYF.

The chain recombines TRBV11-2 with TRBJ1-2, with TRBD1 matching over 10 bases. The germline V gene has CDR1 SGHAT and CDR2 FQNNGV. The CDR3 totals 14 residues. The J segment lost 7 bases and the V segment lost 5 bases, leaving 7 bases of the junction unmatched. The CDR3 reads CASSPGTGVSGYTF. The CDR3 nucleotides read TGTGCCAGCAGCCCCGGGACAGGGGTCTCTGGCTACACCTTC.

The V call is TRBV25-1, the J call TRBJ2-7; 8 bases align to TRBD2. This CDR3 spans 15 amino acids. Germline CDR1 is MGHDK and CDR2 is SYGVNS. J was trimmed by 0 bases and V by 7 bases; bases with no gene match: 8. CDR3 region: CASNSGGVSSYEQYF. The CDR3 DNA follows: TGTGCCAGCAACTCCGGGGGGGTCAGCTCCTACGAGCAGTACTTC.

The rearrangement joins TRBV19 to TRBJ2-7; 10 bases agree with TRBD2. The germline gives CDR1 LNHDA, CDR2 SQIVND (reference sequence). V lost 7 bases, J lost 3 bases, and 6 bases stayed unmatched. The CDR3 covers 14 residues. DNA for the CDR3: TGTGCCAGTATGGCTAGCGGGAGTAGCTACGAGCAGTACTTC. It translates to CASMASGSSYEQYF.

The chain joins TRBV19 to TRBJ1-1; D is possibly TRBD1 (5 bases). The germline gives CDR1 LNHDA, CDR2 SQIVND (reference sequence). The CDR3 contains 13 residues. V was clipped by 2 bases and J by 6 bases, with 10 bases between them. CDR3 protein: CASSIRGFSEAFF. Here the CDR3 DNA reads TGTGCCAGTAGTATAAGGGGATTTTCTGAAGCTTTCTTT.

The rearrangement links TRBV7-9 to TRBJ2-7; unclear D gene. The CDR3 contains 11 residues. Germline CDR1 is SEHNR and CDR2 is FQNEAQ (reference sequence). V dropped 3 bases and J dropped 5 bases, with 5 bases sitting between them. CDR3: CASSLRNEQYF. The CDR3 DNA sequence: TGTGCCAGCAGCTTGAGGAACGAGCAGTACTTC. Variable domain in full (rest from reference TRBV7-9 and TRBJ2-7): DTGVSQNPRHKITKRGQNVTFRCDPISEHNRLYWYRQTLGQGPEFLTYFQNEAQLEKSRLLSDRFSAERPKGSFSTLEIQRTEQGDSAMYLCASSLRNEQYFGPGTRLTVT.

This chain links TRBV25-1 with TRBJ2-7, with 9 bases matching TRBD1. J lost 2 bases, V lost 7 bases, and 9 bases had no gene match. CDR1 is MGHDK and CDR2 is SYGVNS in the germline V gene. The CDR3 is 15 amino acids. As DNA, the CDR3 is TGTGCCAGCACCACGGGACAGGGAATCACCTACGAGCAGTACTTC. Translation: CASTTGQGITYEQYF.

This chain uses TRBV6-1 with TRBJ1-3, with D maybe TRBD1 (5 bases). The CDR3 has 16 residues. CDR1 is MNHNS, CDR2 SASEGT, per germline. Trimming cost V 1 base and J 0 bases, with 10 bases left between them. CDR3 protein: CASSEGQPRSGNTIYF. DNA of the CDR3: TGTGCCAGCAGTGAAGGACAGCCCCGCTCTGGAAACACCATATATTTT.

V gene TRBV28 combines with J gene TRBJ1-1; 8 nucleotides align to TRBD1. This CDR3 has 14 amino acids. Germline V lookup: CDR1 MDHEN, CDR2 SYDVKM. The V and J ends lost 2 bases and 4 bases, in that order; junction bases with no gene match: 3. CDR3 nucleotide sequence: TGTGCCAGCAGTTTAACAGGGGGTGTCACTGAAGCTTTCTTT. It encodes CASSLTGGVTEAFF.

The CDR3 protein is CASSLGLSGSLLSDNEQFF. The CDR3 DNA reads TGTGCCAGCAGCTTAGGTCTTAGCGGGAGCCTTTTATCCGACAATGAGCAGTTCTTC. The rearrangement links TRBV13 to TRBJ2-1; TRBD2 agrees at 9 bases. V lost 0 bases and J lost 5; bases outside the gene matches: 14. Germline assignment: CDR1 PRHDT and CDR2 FYEKMQ (reference sequence). CDR3 length equals 19 residues.

CDR3 region: CASSDIITTSLNTEAFF. The DNA of the CDR3 is TGTGCCAGCAGTGATATTATAACAACATCCTTGAACACTGAAGCTTTCTTT. The chain couples TRBV6-1 to TRBJ1-1; no clear D gene. Trimming removed 3 bases at V and 0 bases at J, with 17 bases between. CDR1 is MNHNS and CDR2 is SASEGT in the germline V gene. The CDR3 length is 17 residues.

V and J are TRBV6-5 and TRBJ2-7; 9 bases line up with TRBD2. Germline V CDR1 and CDR2: MNHEY, SVGAGI. CDR3 length: 15 residues. V was pared by 7 bases and J by 0 bases, with 7 bases of the junction left unmatched. The DNA of the CDR3 is TGTGCCAGCATGTTAAATAGCGGGAGCTCCTACGAGCAGTACTTC. It yields the protein CASMLNSGSSYEQYF.

This chain links TRBV11-2 with TRBJ1-1; 8 bases are a match to TRBD1. The CDR3 has 13 amino acids. Germline loops: CDR1 SGHAT, CDR2 FQNNGV. The V gene end was trimmed by 6 bases and the J gene end by 4 bases; junction bases not matched to a gene: 4. The CDR3 nucleotides read TGTGCCAGCAGTTTACAGGGGGTCACTGAAGCTTTCTTT. Translated, it gives CASSLQGVTEAFF.

Comment on this clone: Other DNA sequences in this specimen translate into the identical CDR3. This rearrangement joins TRBV6-5 to TRBJ1-1; the D gene is possibly TRBD1 (6 bases). The CDR3 runs 14 residues. Germline values: CDR1 MNHEY, CDR2 SVGAGI. Trimming took off 2 bases at V and 8 bases at J, with 15 bases between the two ends. Written as DNA, the CDR3 is TGTGCCAGCAGTTACCGCAGGGGAAGGGCCGAAGCTTTCTTT. Translated: CASSYRRGRAEAFF.